This T cell receptor beta chain was identified during a study of cytomegalovirus exposure and HLA in healthy donors. Use of 60 Vbeta and 13 Jbeta primers characterized the PCR. Generated by immunoSEQ multiplex PCR, the TCRdb table keeps only in-frame clones and is missing some. The data contain around 210,000 clones, 80% to 90% of them singletons. As concerns this clone: What it binds is unknown.

General study points: A classifier reportedly called cytomegalovirus status with high sensitivity and specificity. For most TCR beta V segments, an earlier analysis put the productive rate at about 87% or about 30% of the time. Beyond CMV serostatus, there was no information to go on about immune exposure.

The germline V and J ends were trimmed by 0 bases and 14 bases, with 19 bases remaining between them. CDR1 is MGHRA and CDR2 is YSYEKL in the germline V gene. This CDR3 has 14 amino acids. The sequenced sample consisted of PBMCs. V and J are TRBV4-1 and TRBJ1-2; perhaps TRBD1 as D (6 bases). The source of this sequence is a girl aged 2-10 years in good health and CMV-seronegative. CDR3 coding DNA: TGCGCCAGCAGCCAAGATGTACAGGGCCAAACTGGGACCTTC. Amino acid sequence: CASSQDVQGQTGTF.